These T cell receptor beta chains were read from a single sample in a study of T-cell memory formation after mild COVID-19. Each CDR3 protein gets one entry after TCRdb re-called the 5' RACE reads with MiXCR. The sample carries approximately 390,000 distinct CDR3 sequences, approximately 15% recorded once. The sequenced sample was PBMCs or a T cell subset sorted from them (not recorded which). These receptors came from a man aged 18 to 30 who had mild COVID-19 (a few samples of this study predate the infection). Cell type and time point are not known. CDR3s include the opening cysteine and the closing phenylalanine or tryptophan. The D gene is left open where the match is weak. For some rows the clone size is stated as once, few or many, or as a class when expanded; others skip it.

- | TRBJ2-6 | 16 | many | TRBV27 | TGTGCCAGCAGCTCTACCTTTGGCTCTGGGGCCAACGTCCTGACTTTC | CASSSTFGSGANVLTF
- | TRBJ2-5 | 18 | few | TRBV12-3/TRBV12-4 | TGTGCCAGCAGTTTCGGGGGACAGCAGTTGACTGGGCAAGAGACCCAGTACTTC | CASSFGGQQLTGQETQYF
TRBD1 | TRBJ2-5 | 16 | few | TRBV5-1 | TGCGCCAGCAGCTCCGACGCCGGACAGGGGGCTGAGACCCAGTACTTC | CASSSDAGQGAETQYF
TRBD1 | TRBJ1-4 | 14 | - | TRBV2 | TGTGCCAGCAGTAGACGACAGGGGAATGAAAAACTGTTTTTT | CASSRRQGNEKLFF
- | TRBJ1-1 | 15 | - | TRBV18 | TGTGCCAGCTCACCAGAGAGAGATCTGAACACTGAAGCTTTCTTT | CASSPERDLNTEAFF
TRBD1 | TRBJ2-1 | 15 | - | TRBV28 | TGTGCCAGCAGTCCCCGGACAGGGACGGGCAATGAGCAGTTCTTC | CASSPRTGTGNEQFF
TRBD1 | TRBJ2-3 | 14 | - | TRBV6-1 | TGTGCCAGCGGGGGTCCCCAGGGGGCAGATACGCAGTATTTT | CASGGPQGADTQYF
- | TRBJ2-1 | 12 | few | TRBV6-5 | TGTGCCAGCAGTGCCGGGAGTTATGAGCAGTTCTTC | CASSAGSYEQFF
TRBD1 | TRBJ1-2 | 15 | - | TRBV4-2 | TGTGCCAGTTCCCCAACAGGGGACACTATGTTTGGCTACACCTTC | CASSPTGDTMFGYTF
TRBD2 | TRBJ2-1 | 15 | - | TRBV7-8 | TGTGCCAGCAGCTTATTGAGGGACTACTACAATGAGCAGTTCTTC | CASSLLRDYYNEQFF
- | TRBJ2-5 | 14 | few | TRBV12-3/TRBV12-4 | TGTGCCAGCAGTCTCGGGGGGACAGGAGAGACCCAGTACTTC | CASSLGGTGETQYF
- | TRBJ1-4 | 14 | - | TRBV11-2 | TGTGCCAGCAGCTTAGAAAGGGCCAGAGAAAAACTGTTTTTT | CASSLERAREKLFF
- | TRBJ1-2 | 13 | - | TRBV5-5 | TGTGCCAGCAGCGGCGGAGCGGGATATGGCTACACCTTC | CASSGGAGYGYTF
- | TRBJ2-3 | 15 | - | TRBV5-1 | TGCGCCAGCAGCTTGATTGGACTACACACAGATACGCAGTATTTT | CASSLIGLHTDTQYF
TRBD1 | TRBJ2-3 | 17 | few | TRBV6-4 | TGTGCCAGCAGTGCGGGACAGGGAATGGGCGGCACAGATACGCAGTATTTT | CASSAGQGMGGTDTQYF
- | TRBJ2-4 | 14 | - | TRBV10-3 | TGTGCCATCAGTGAATTAGACAGACAAAACATTCAGTACTTC | CAISELDRQNIQYF
- | TRBJ1-5 | 14 | - | TRBV20-1 | TGCAGTGCCAACAAGATGCGGAGCAATCAGCCCCAGCATTTT | CSANKMRSNQPQHF
- | TRBJ1-2 | 13 | many | TRBV18 | TGTGCCAGCTCCGCCCCAGAGCAGGACGCCTACACCTTC | CASSAPEQDAYTF
- | TRBJ1-2 | 13 | few | TRBV3-1 | TGTGCCAGCAGCCCCGGGGGGGCCTATGGCTACACCTTC | CASSPGGAYGYTF
- | TRBJ2-1 | 15 | - | TRBV7-9 | TGTGCCAGCAGCTTTGGAACTTTGTCCTACAATGAGCAGTTCTTC | CASSFGTLSYNEQFF
- | TRBJ1-1 | 14 | few | TRBV5-1 | TGCGCCAGCAGCTATCAAGCTGGTGGGGCTGAAGCTTTCTTT | CASSYQAGGAEAFF
- | TRBJ2-3 | 16 | few | TRBV4-3 | TGCGCCAGCAGCCAAGGAATCGGGGTTAGCACAGATACGCAGTATTTT | CASSQGIGVSTDTQYF
TRBD1 | TRBJ1-6 | 15 | - | TRBV7-8 | TGTGCCAGCAGTTATTCCCCGCAGGGGGGTCCCCCCCTCCACTTT | CASSYSPQGGPPLHF
- | TRBJ1-6 | 17 | - | TRBV6-5 | TGTGCCAGCAGTTACTCGAGTGTGGGAGCCCCAAATTCACCCCTCCACTTT | CASSYSSVGAPNSPLHF
- | TRBJ2-6 | 18 | few | TRBV11-2 | TGTGCCAGCAGCGCATACCCTCTCCAGGGGACTGGGGCCAACGTCCTGACTTTC | CASSAYPLQGTGANVLTF